These T cell receptor beta chains were read from a single sample in a study of blood T cell repertoires in COVID-19. Clones were read by immunoSEQ multiplex PCR, and TCRdb kept only the in-frame ones, dropping some. The data show about 70,000 clones, more than 75% seen once. The sample was peripheral blood. The receptors shown here come from a human donor in a cohort sampled during active COVID-19. Each CDR3 is given with its conserved first and last residue. Fields, in order: D gene, J gene, clone size, V gene, CDR3 protein, CDR3 DNA. The D gene is left open where the match is weak. Size values are once, few and many counts, or a class for expanded clones, and some rows have none.

>TRBD2|TRBJ2-3|.|TRBV29-1
CSAAQSGGQDTQYF
TGCAGCGCTGCCCAGAGCGGGGGCCAGGATACGCAGTATTTT
>.|TRBJ1-6|.|TRBV5-1
CASSLGAVDSPLHF
TGCGCCAGCAGCTTGGGGGCAGTCGATTCACCCCTCCACTTT
>.|TRBJ1-6|once|TRBV9
CASSSQGGPINSPLHF
TGTGCCAGCAGCTCCCAGGGAGGGCCCATCAATTCACCCCTCCACTTT
>TRBD2|TRBJ2-1|.|TRBV11-2
CASSPGGYNEQFF
TGTGCCAGCAGCCCGGGGGGCTACAATGAGCAGTTCTTC
>.|TRBJ2-3|.|TRBV4-1
CASSQDRRRPRESDTQYF
TGCGCCAGCAGCCAAGACCGGAGGAGGCCTAGGGAGTCAGATACGCAGTATTTT
>TRBD2|TRBJ2-3|.|TRBV11-2
CASSPLAGARTDTQYF
TGTGCCAGCAGCCCTCTAGCGGGGGCTCGCACAGATACGCAGTATTTT
>TRBD2|TRBJ2-3|.|TRBV5-5
CASTSGGTDTQYF
TGTGCCAGCACGAGCGGGGGTACAGATACGCAGTATTTT
>.|TRBJ2-1|.|TRBV28
CASSRSWNEQFF
TGTGCCAGCAGTCGGAGCTGGAATGAGCAGTTCTTC
>TRBD1|TRBJ1-2|.|TRBV28
CASSPGQGDGYTF
TGTGCCAGCAGTCCCGGACAGGGCGATGGCTACACCTTC
>TRBD2|TRBJ2-7|.|TRBV6-5
CASPSGGRGEQYF
TGTGCCAGTCCAAGCGGGGGAAGGGGCGAGCAGTACTTC
>TRBD2|TRBJ2-5|.|TRBV11-2
CASSVVSALAGAHKETQYF
TGTGCCAGCAGCGTCGTATCGGCTCTAGCGGGGGCCCATAAAGAGACCCAGTACTTC
>TRBD1|TRBJ2-2|once|TRBV2
CASRQQGARTGELFF
TGTGCCAGCAGGCAACAGGGGGCGCGTACCGGGGAGCTGTTTTTT
>.|TRBJ2-7|.|TRBV28
CASRYRGGKSYEQYF
TGTGCCAGCAGGTACAGGGGGGGGAAATCCTACGAGCAGTACTTC
>.|TRBJ1-2|.|TRBV19
CASSIAGGYTF
TGTGCCAGTAGTATAGCAGGGGGCTACACCTTC
>.|TRBJ1-2|.|TRBV28
CASSPTGRGLYGYTF
TGTGCCAGCAGTCCCACCGGTCGAGGGCTGTATGGCTACACCTTC
>.|TRBJ2-5|.|TRBV9
CASSDLSGPQETQYF
TGTGCCAGCAGCGATTTAAGCGGCCCGCAAGAGACCCAGTACTTC
>TRBD1|TRBJ1-2|.|TRBV28
CASVQGASGYTF
TGTGCCAGCGTCCAGGGGGCTTCTGGCTACACCTTC
>TRBD1|TRBJ2-7|.|TRBV7-2
CASSLGTGAYEQYF
TGTGCCAGCAGCTTAGGGACAGGAGCATACGAGCAGTACTTC